What follows describes a single T cell receptor (beta chain). Its specificity is not known. This sample is drawn from a study of CD8+ T cells in alopecia areata. Per germline, CDR1 SGDLS and CDR2 YYNGEE. Deletions cut 4 bases from V and 3 bases from J, with 11 bases between. The CDR3 extends over 14 amino acids. The treatment here: oral pan-JAK inhibitor, 5-10 mg twice daily. Patients with alopecia areata provided lesional scalp punch biopsies as well as peripheral blood. Study-level findings and limits: Expanded CD8+ clones among the top 100, as well as scalp clonality, were significantly decreased by tofacitinib.

RNA was isolated and reverse transcribed to cDNA, the sequencing template. The repertoire was sequenced with immunoSEQ multiplex PCR; TCRdb's copy has only in-frame clones and lacks some. Of under 350,000 clones in the sample, about three fifths were seen once. The sequenced sample was CD4+ T cells sorted from blood, obtained at week 24, from a patient treated with tofacitinib. The chain combines TRBV9 with TRBJ2-1; D is undetermined. This TCR derives from a human donor with alopecia areata. The CDR3 bases are TGTGCCAGCAGCAACAGCCCTGGCTACAATGAGCAGTTCTTC. Amino acids: CASSNSPGYNEQFF.